This T cell receptor (beta chain) emerged from a study of T cells in Graves' hyperthyroidism and ophthalmopathy. Trimming stripped 1 base from V and 3 bases from J, with 7 bases between. The germline gives CDR1 SGHDN, CDR2 FVKESK. The CDR3 length is 14 residues. Findings of the study overall: Expanded thyroid clonotypes (above 0.001) were mostly also found in blood.

Comments on this clonotype: Its antigen is not identified.

There were TCR beta CDR3 regions amplified from RNA transcripts. The study used the HTBI primer set for a first-round RT-PCR of the TCR CDR3. MiXCR, run by TCRdb on the multiplex PCR reads, gives a single entry per CDR3 protein. The sample shows around 690,000 distinct CDR3 sequences, around a sixth of them seen only once. Sequenced material: blood. This TCR was sampled from a man in his forties or fifties with Graves' hyperthyroidism. The chain combines TRBV14 with TRBJ1-3; D call uncertain. The CDR3 loop is CASSQAGGGNTIYF. CDR3 in DNA: TGTGCCAGCAGCCAAGCGGGCGGTGGAAACACCATATATTTT. The full variable domain, in which reference TRBV14 and TRBJ1-3 provide the parts outside the CDR3, is EAGVTQFPSHSVIEKGQTVTLRCDPISGHDNLYWYRRVMGKEIKFLLHFVKESKQDESGMPNNRFLAERTGGTYSTLKVQPAELEDSGVYFCASSQAGGGNTIYFGEGSWLTVV.